These 23 T cell receptor beta chains were sequenced from one sample in a study of a mutant IDH1 vaccine in newly diagnosed glioma. Time point reported: baseline, week 1 (first vaccination visit). The sample's treatment: pre-vaccination baseline after standard-of-care therapy. Assay: immunoSEQ multiplex PCR; the TCRdb copy retains only in-frame clones and omits some. Among around 87,000 clones, around 82% were seen once, and the ten largest hold approximately 7.4%. The sample consisted of PBMCs, taken from a glioma patient treated with radiotherapy, temozolomide or both. These receptors all come from a woman aged 45 to 65 with glioma.

In DNA form, the CDR3 reads TGTGCCAGCAGCTTGGGAATCTCCTCCTTCTATGGCTACACCTTC. This encodes CASSLGISSFYGYTF. The J gene is TRBJ1-2, the V gene TRBV14; D gene unclear. The CDR3 has 15 amino acids. The germline gives CDR1 SGHDN, CDR2 FVKESK. V dropped 5 bases and J dropped 4 bases, with 17 bases sitting between them.

This chain connects TRBV6-1 to TRBJ1-6; D remains ambiguous. Trimming took off 2 bases at V and 1 base at J, with 0 bases between the two ends. Germline V gene lookup returns CDR1 MNHNS and CDR2 SASEGT. CDR3 size: 13 residues. CDR3 in amino acids: CASSESYNSPLHF. CDR3 sequence (DNA): TGTGCCAGCAGTGAATCCTATAATTCACCCCTCCACTTT.

The V gene is TRBV9, the J gene TRBJ1-1; 8 bases line up with TRBD1. Germline V gene data show CDR1 as SGDLS and CDR2 as YYNGEE. The J segment lost 4 bases and the V segment lost 4 bases, leaving 9 bases of the junction unmatched. This CDR3 has 15 amino acids. The CDR3 reads CASSLSTGEGTEAFF. The CDR3, as DNA: TGTGCCAGCAGCCTATCGACAGGGGAAGGCACTGAAGCTTTCTTT.

The CDR3, as DNA: TGTGCCAGCAGTTACAAGCCGGGGGCGGGAGCAGCTTTCTTT. Amino acids: CASSYKPGAGAAFF. The chain combines TRBV6-5 with TRBJ1-1; the D gene is possibly TRBD1 (6 bases). The V and J ends lost 2 bases and 10 bases respectively, with 17 bases between them. CDR1 is MNHEY and CDR2 is SVGAGI in the germline V gene. The CDR3 sequence is 14 residues long.

This chain uses TRBV2 with TRBJ2-7; possible D gene TRBD1, 5 bases. The CDR3 is 13 residues long. Germline V gene lookup returns CDR1 SNHLY and CDR2 FYNNEI. V was pared by 7 bases and J by 4 bases, with 14 bases between. CDR3: CASTDNGAYEQYF. CDR3 sequence (DNA): TGTGCCAGCACCGATAATGGGGCGTACGAGCAGTACTTC. Full variable domain (remainder filled in from reference TRBV2 and TRBJ2-7): EPEVTQTPSHQVTQMGQEVILRCVPISNHLYFYWYRQILGQKVEFLVSFYNNEISEKSEIFDDQFSVERPDGSNFTLKIRSTKLEDSAMYFCASTDNGAYEQYFGPGTRLTVT.

This chain links TRBV10-2 with TRBJ1-1; D gene ambiguous. CDR3 size: 15 residues. In germline, CDR1 is WSHSY, CDR2 SAAADI. V was trimmed by 2 bases and J by 2 bases, leaving 12 bases between them. DNA for the CDR3: TGCGCCAGCAGTGAGGTCCAGACTTATAACACTGAAGCTTTCTTT. Translation gives CASSEVQTYNTEAFF.

This chain uses TRBV29-1 with TRBJ1-4; TRBD1 aligns across 9 bases. This CDR3 contains 15 residues. Germline V gene sequence: CDR1 SQVTM, CDR2 ANQGSEA. V was pared by 3 bases and J by 8 bases, with 10 bases of the junction left unmatched. CDR3 protein: CSVDLPGTGNEKLFF. For the CDR3, the DNA is TGCAGCGTTGACTTACCCGGGACAGGGAACGAAAAACTGTTTTTT. Variable domain in full (rest from reference TRBV29-1 and TRBJ1-4): SAVISQKPSRDICQRGTSLTIQCQVDSQVTMMFWYRQQPGQSLTLIATANQGSEATYESGFVIDKFPISRPNLTFSTLTVSNMSPEDSSIYLCSVDLPGTGNEKLFFGSGTQLSVL.

The V call is TRBV5-1, the J call TRBJ1-4; D is ambiguous. Trimming removed 4 bases at V and 8 bases at J, with 12 bases between. This CDR3 contains 13 residues. Germline values: CDR1 SGHRS, CDR2 YFSETQ. CDR3: CASSLRGEEKLFF. Here the CDR3 DNA reads TGCGCCAGCAGCCTGCGGGGAGAGGAAAAACTGTTTTTT. Full variable domain (rest looked up from reference TRBV5-1 and TRBJ1-4): KAGVTQTPRYLIKTRGQQVTLSCSPISGHRSVSWYQQTPGQGLQFLFEYFSETQRNKGNFPGRFSGRQFSNSRSEMNVSTLELGDSALYLCASSLRGEEKLFFGSGTQLSVL.

This clone came up once. The chain uses TRBV18 and TRBJ1-3; D remains unclear. This CDR3 has 14 residues. With 3 bases removed from V and 0 bases from J, the gap between germline ends came to 6 bases. Germline values: CDR1 KGHSH, CDR2 LQKENI. CDR3 nucleotides: TGTGCCAGCTCACCGAACACCTCTGGAAACACCATATATTTT. Protein sequence: CASSPNTSGNTIYF.

This rearrangement joins TRBV6-5 to TRBJ2-3; no reliable D call. The CDR3 covers 14 residues. Trimming shortened V by 6 bases and J by 0 bases, and 10 bases separated the two germline ends. The V gene's germline CDR1 is MNHEY and CDR2 SVGAGI. CDR3 sequence: CASSLGRSTDTQYF. The DNA of the CDR3 is TGTGCCAGCAGCCTCGGTAGAAGCACAGATACGCAGTATTTT.

The chain has TRBV5-8 and TRBJ1-4; possibly TRBD1 for D (6 bases). The ends were cut back, 0 bases at V and 7 bases at J, with 19 bases in the middle. This CDR3 region has 17 residues. The germline V gene has CDR1 SGHTS and CDR2 YDEGEE. CDR3: CASSLDRGGPLIEKLFF. In DNA, the CDR3 is TGTGCCAGCAGCTTGGATCGTGGGGGCCCCCTAATTGAAAAACTGTTTTTT.

The rearrangement links TRBV5-4 to TRBJ2-2, with TRBD1 as a possible D gene (5 bases). The V end was cut by 1 base, the J end by 4 bases, with 14 bases between. From germline, CDR1 is SGHNT and CDR2 YYREEE (reference sequence). The CDR3 sequence is 16 residues long. As DNA, the CDR3 is TGTGCCAGCAGCTTGCGCAGGGAAGGGCCCACCGGGGAGCTGTTTTTT. It specifies CASSLRREGPTGELFF.

This sequence joins TRBV9 and TRBJ1-1, with 7 nucleotides matching TRBD1. CDR1 and CDR2 (germline): SGDLS, YYNGEE. Losses at the gene ends were 3 bases for V and 5 bases for J; bases not matched to a gene: 10. The CDR3 loop spans 15 amino acids. CDR3 in amino acids: CASSASITGETEAFF. The CDR3 DNA is TGTGCCAGCAGCGCCTCTATCACAGGGGAGACTGAAGCTTTCTTT. Drawing the rest from reference TRBV9 and TRBJ1-1, the complete variable domain is DSGVTQTPKHLITATGQRVTLRCSPRSGDLSVYWYQQSLDQGLQFLIQYYNGEERAKGNILERFSAQQFPDLHSELNLSSLELGDSALYFCASSASITGETEAFFGQGTRLTVV.

The J gene is TRBJ2-5, the V gene TRBV2, with D perhaps TRBD1 (6 bases). Trimming took off 4 bases at V and 2 bases at J, with 14 bases between the two ends. Germline values: CDR1 SNHLY, CDR2 FYNNEI. The CDR3 is 15 residues long. CDR3 amino acids: CASSVRDIQQETQYF. The CDR3 DNA sequence: TGTGCCAGCAGTGTCCGGGACATCCAGCAAGAGACCCAGTACTTC.

The rearrangement links TRBV18 to TRBJ2-7; tentative D call: TRBD2 (6 bases). The CDR3 is 14 amino acids. CDR1 and CDR2 (germline): KGHSH, LQKENI. The germline V and J ends were trimmed by 3 bases and 4 bases, with 13 bases remaining between them. This CDR3 is CASSPMVRGYEQYF. DNA for the CDR3: TGTGCCAGCTCACCGATGGTGCGGGGATACGAGCAGTACTTC.

This clone was counted a single time. The chain joins TRBV5-6 to TRBJ2-7; possibly TRBD2 for D (5 bases). This CDR3 is built from 12 residues. Trimming took 3 bases from V and 3 from J, leaving 7 bases between them. Germline CDR1 is SGHDT and CDR2 is YYEEEE. CDR3 sequence (DNA): TGTGCCAGCAGCTCCCGGGACTACGAGCAGTACTTC. It yields the protein CASSSRDYEQYF. The entire variable domain, with the rest obtained from reference TRBV5-6 and TRBJ2-7, is as follows: DAGVTQSPTHLIKTRGQQVTLRCSPKSGHDTVSWYQQALGQGPQFIFQYYEEEERQRGNFPDRFSGHQFPNYSSELNVNALLLGDSALYLCASSSRDYEQYFGPGTRLTVT.

This clone was counted between two and nine times. V and J are TRBV7-9 and TRBJ2-7, with a tentative D call TRBD1 (6 bases). CDR3 length: 15 residues. The V gene's germline CDR1 is SEHNR and CDR2 FQNEAQ (reference sequence). V lost 1 base, J lost 6 bases, and 16 bases lay in between. DNA for the CDR3: TGTGCCAGCAGCTTAGATAGGGGGTACACTGGCGAGCAGTACTTC. Translating it yields CASSLDRGYTGEQYF.

This chain joins TRBV10-3 and TRBJ1-2, with 7 nucleotides matching TRBD1. J was trimmed by 6 bases and V by 5 bases; bases with no gene match: 12. This CDR3 is built from 15 residues. Germline CDR1 is ENHRY and CDR2 is SYGVKD. In DNA, the CDR3 is TGTGCCATCAGTATTACAGGGGAGGGTTCTAATGGCTACACCTTC. Amino acid sequence: CAISITGEGSNGYTF.

In the case of this clone: The germline gene is not matched at one end of the junction; a read error may be the cause. The chain is built from TRBV4-1 and TRBJ1-1, with no clear D. In germline, CDR1 is MGHRA, CDR2 YSYEKL. The CDR3 spans 13 residues. The CDR3 region has the DNA TGCGCCAGCAGCCAAGACTCACTATCCCCAACTCCATTT. Translated: CASSQDSLSPTPF.

The table lists this clone with a count of one. The genes are TRBV5-1 and TRBJ2-7; D possibly uses TRBD1 or TRBD2 (5 bases each). The CDR3 runs 11 residues. Trimming left V 4 bases short and J 6 bases short, with 8 bases between. Looked up from germline, CDR1 is SGHRS and CDR2 is YFSETQ. CDR3 nucleotide sequence: TGCGCCAGCAGCCGGGACCGCGAGCAGTACTTC. As protein: CASSRDREQYF.

The chain carries TRBV25-1 and TRBJ2-7; D is perhaps TRBD1 or TRBD2 (5 bases each). Germline CDR1 MGHDK, CDR2 SYGVNS. Trimming removed 4 bases at V and 4 bases at J, with 14 bases between. The CDR3 has 14 amino acids. The CDR3 is CASSAAGNRYEQYF. In DNA, the CDR3 is TGTGCCAGCAGTGCCGCCGGGAACAGGTACGAGCAGTACTTC.

The rearrangement links TRBV6-1 to TRBJ1-2; the match to TRBD1 covers 8 bases. This CDR3 comprises 14 residues. The V gene end was trimmed by 3 bases and the J gene end by 4 bases; junction bases not matched to a gene: 4. The germline gives CDR1 MNHNS, CDR2 SASEGT. CDR3 in amino acids: CASSETDRGYGYTF. CDR3 nucleotide sequence: TGTGCCAGCAGTGAGACCGACAGGGGCTATGGCTACACCTTC.

The chain carries TRBV10-3 and TRBJ1-5, with D hard to call. This CDR3 region has 15 residues. Trimming pared 0 bases from V and 2 bases from J, leaving 8 bases between. Germline assignment: CDR1 ENHRY and CDR2 SYGVKD. CDR3 in amino acids: CAISESTGGNQPQHF. The CDR3 DNA reads TGTGCCATCAGTGAGTCGACCGGGGGCAATCAGCCCCAGCATTTT.